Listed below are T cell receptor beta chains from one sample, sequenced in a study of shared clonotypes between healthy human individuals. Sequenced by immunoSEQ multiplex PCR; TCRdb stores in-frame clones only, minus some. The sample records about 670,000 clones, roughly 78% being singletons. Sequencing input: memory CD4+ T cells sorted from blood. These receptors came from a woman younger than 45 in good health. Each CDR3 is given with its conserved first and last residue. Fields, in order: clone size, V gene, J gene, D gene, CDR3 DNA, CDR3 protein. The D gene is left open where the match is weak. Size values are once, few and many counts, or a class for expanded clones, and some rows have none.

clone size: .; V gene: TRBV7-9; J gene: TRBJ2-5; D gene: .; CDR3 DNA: TGTGCCAGCAGTCGAATAGAGGAGACCCAGTACTTC; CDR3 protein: CASSRIEETQYF
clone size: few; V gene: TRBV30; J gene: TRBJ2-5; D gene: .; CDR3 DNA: TGTGCCTGGAGTGTACGGGAAGAGACCCAGTACTTC; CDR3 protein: CAWSVREETQYF
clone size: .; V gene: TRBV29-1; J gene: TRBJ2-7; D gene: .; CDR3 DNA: TGCAGCGTTGACCGTGGCTCCTACGAGCAGTACTTC; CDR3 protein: CSVDRGSYEQYF
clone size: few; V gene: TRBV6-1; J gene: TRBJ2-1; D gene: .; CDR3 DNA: TGTGCCAGCAGACTGACAGGGACTCTACTAAATGAGCAGTTCTTC; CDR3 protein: CASRLTGTLLNEQFF
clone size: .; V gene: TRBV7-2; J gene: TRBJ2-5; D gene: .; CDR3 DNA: TGTGCCAGCAGCTTAGTGATCGGTCTAGAGACCCAGTACTTC; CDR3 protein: CASSLVIGLETQYF
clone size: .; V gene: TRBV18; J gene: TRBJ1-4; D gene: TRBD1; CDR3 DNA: TGTGCCAGCTCAACAGGGGTGCAGAATGAAAAACTGTTTTTT; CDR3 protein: CASSTGVQNEKLFF
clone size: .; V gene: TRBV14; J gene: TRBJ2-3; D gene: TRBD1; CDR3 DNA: TGTGCCAGCAGCCAAAAGGGACAGTACACAGATACGCAGTATTTT; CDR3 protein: CASSQKGQYTDTQYF
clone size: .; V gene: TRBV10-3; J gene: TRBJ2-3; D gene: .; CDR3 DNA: TGTGCCATCAGTCGGAGGCTCCACGGCAGCACAGATACGCAGTATTTT; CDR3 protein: CAISRRLHGSTDTQYF
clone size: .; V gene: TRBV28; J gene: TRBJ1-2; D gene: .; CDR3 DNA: TGTGCCAGCAGTCCACCGGGACCAATTAACTATGGCTACACCTTC; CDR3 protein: CASSPPGPINYGYTF
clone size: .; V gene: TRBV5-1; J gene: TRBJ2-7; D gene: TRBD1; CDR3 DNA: TGCGCCAGCAGCTTGGCCAGGGACAGCTCCTACGAGCAGTACTTC; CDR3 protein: CASSLARDSSYEQYF
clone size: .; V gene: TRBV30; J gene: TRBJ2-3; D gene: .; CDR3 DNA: TGTGCCTGGGGGGGGTCAGATACGCAGTATTTT; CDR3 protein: CAWGGSDTQYF
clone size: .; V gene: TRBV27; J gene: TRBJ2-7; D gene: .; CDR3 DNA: TGTGCCAGCCAAAAGCTAGACAGCGCCTACGAGCAGTACTTC; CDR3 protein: CASQKLDSAYEQYF
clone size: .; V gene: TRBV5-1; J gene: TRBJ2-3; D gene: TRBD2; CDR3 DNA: TGCGCCAGCAGCTTGGGCCGGACTAGCGGGACCTCAGATACGCAGTATTTT; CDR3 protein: CASSLGRTSGTSDTQYF
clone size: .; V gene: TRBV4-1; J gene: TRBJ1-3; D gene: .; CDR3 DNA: TGCGCCAGCAGCCAAGGAGCCGCTGGAGGTACGGGAAACACCATATATTTT; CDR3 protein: CASSQGAAGGTGNTIYF
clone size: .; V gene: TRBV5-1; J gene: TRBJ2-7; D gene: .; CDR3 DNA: TGCGCCAGCATGGAGGGGGGCAGCCTGACCTACGAGCAGTACTTC; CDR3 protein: CASMEGGSLTYEQYF
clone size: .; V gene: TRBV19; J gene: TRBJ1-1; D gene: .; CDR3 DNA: TGTGCCAGTCGCTCCGAGATGAACACTGAAGCTTTCTTT; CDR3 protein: CASRSEMNTEAFF
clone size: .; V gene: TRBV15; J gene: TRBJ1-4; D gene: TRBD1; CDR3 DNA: TGTGCCACCAGCAGAGACCAGGGGGCGGGAGAAAAACTGTTTTTT; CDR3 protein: CATSRDQGAGEKLFF
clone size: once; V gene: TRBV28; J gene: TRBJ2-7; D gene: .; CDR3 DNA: TGTGCCAGCAGTTTGGCCCCGCGGAACGAGCAGTACTTC; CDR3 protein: CASSLAPRNEQYF
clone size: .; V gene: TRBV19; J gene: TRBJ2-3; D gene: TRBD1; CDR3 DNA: TGTGCCAGTAGTAAGGACAGGGGTGGAGGCACAGATACGCAGTATTTT; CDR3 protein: CASSKDRGGGTDTQYF
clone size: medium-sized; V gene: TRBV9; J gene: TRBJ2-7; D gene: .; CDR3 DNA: TGTGCCAGCAGCGTAGGGGGCGAGCAGTACTTC; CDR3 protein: CASSVGGEQYF
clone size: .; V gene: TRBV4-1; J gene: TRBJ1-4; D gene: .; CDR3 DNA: TGCGCCAGCAGCCAAGCTGGCGGGGGCCATGAAAAACTGTTTTTT; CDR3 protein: CASSQAGGGHEKLFF
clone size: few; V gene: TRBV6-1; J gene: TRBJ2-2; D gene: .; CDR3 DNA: TGTGCCAGCAGCGCGACAGCGAACACCGGGGAGCTGTTTTTT; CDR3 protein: CASSATANTGELFF
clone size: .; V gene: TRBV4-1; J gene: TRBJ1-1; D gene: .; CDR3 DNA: TGCGCCAGCAGCCAAGTTACAGGGGAAGCTTTCTTT; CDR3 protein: CASSQVTGEAFF
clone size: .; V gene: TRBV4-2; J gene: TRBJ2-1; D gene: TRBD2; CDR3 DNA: TGTGCCAGCAGCCAAGAAGAGCGGGAGTTTGATGAGCAGTTCTTC; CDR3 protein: CASSQEEREFDEQFF
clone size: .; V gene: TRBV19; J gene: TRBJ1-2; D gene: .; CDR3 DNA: TGTGCCAGTAGTATCACGGGCTCCGGTGGCTACACCTTC; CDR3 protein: CASSITGSGGYTF
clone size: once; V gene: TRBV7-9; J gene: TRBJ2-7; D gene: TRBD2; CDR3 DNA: TGTGCCAGCAGCCCTCGACTAGCGGGGGACTACGAGCAGTACTTC; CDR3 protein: CASSPRLAGDYEQYF
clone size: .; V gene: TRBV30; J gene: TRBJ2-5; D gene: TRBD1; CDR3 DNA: TGTGCCTGGAGTAACAGGGGGCGGCTTTGGCAGTACTTC; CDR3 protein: CAWSNRGRLWQYF
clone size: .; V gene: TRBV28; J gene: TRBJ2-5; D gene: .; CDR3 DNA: TGTGCCAGCACGATGGCAGGGCAAGAGACCCAGTACTTC; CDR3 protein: CASTMAGQETQYF
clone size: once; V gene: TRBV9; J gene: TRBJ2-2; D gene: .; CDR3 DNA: TGTGCCAGCAGCGTAGGACAGGTTTACACCGGGGAGCTGTTTTTT; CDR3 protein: CASSVGQVYTGELFF
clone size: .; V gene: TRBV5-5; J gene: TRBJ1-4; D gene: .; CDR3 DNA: TGTGCCAGCAGCCCTCGTTACGCAGGGGACGAAAAACTGTTTTTT; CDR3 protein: CASSPRYAGDEKLFF
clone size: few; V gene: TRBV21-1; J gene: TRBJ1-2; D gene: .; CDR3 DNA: TGTGCCAGCAGCAAAAGCCAGGACAGGCCTTCCACGAACTATGGCTACACCTTC; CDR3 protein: CASSKSQDRPSTNYGYTF
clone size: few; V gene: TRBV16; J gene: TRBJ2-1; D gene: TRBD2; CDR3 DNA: TGTGCCAGCAGCCATTCCCGAGTCCGGGACTATCCGTACAATGAGCAGTTCTTC; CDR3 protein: CASSHSRVRDYPYNEQFF
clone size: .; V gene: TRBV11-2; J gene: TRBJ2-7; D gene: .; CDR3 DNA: TGTGCCAGCAGCTTAAGCAGTATGGGCTACGAGCAGTACTTC; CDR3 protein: CASSLSSMGYEQYF
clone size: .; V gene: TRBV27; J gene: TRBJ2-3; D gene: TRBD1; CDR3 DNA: TGTGCCAGCAGTCCCACAACAGGGGGTTGGGGAACAGATACGCAGTATTTT; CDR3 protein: CASSPTTGGWGTDTQYF
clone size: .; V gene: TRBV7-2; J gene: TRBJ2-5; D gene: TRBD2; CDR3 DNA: TGTGCCAGCAGCTCCCAGTCGACTAGCGCGGAAGAGACCCAGTACTTC; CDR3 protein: CASSSQSTSAEETQYF
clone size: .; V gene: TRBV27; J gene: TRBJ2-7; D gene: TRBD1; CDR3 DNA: TGTGCCAGCGTAATAACAGGGGTGGTCTACGAGCAGTACTTC; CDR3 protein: CASVITGVVYEQYF
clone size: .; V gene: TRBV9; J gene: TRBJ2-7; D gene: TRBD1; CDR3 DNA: TGTGCCAGCAGCGTAGGATCCCGGGACAGATTTGCCTACGAGCAGTACTTC; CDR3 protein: CASSVGSRDRFAYEQYF
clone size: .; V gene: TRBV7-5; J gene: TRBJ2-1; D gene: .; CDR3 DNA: TGTGCCAGCAGCTTGGGTAGCGGCAACTACAATGAGCAGTTCTTC; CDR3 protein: CASSLGSGNYNEQFF
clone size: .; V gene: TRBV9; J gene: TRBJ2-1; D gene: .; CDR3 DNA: TGTGCCAGCAGCGTAGCCCCTAATGCGGGCGATTACAATGAGCAGTTCTTC; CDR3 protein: CASSVAPNAGDYNEQFF
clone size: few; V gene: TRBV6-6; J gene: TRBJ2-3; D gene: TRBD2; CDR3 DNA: TGTGCCAGCTCCCCCGCTAGCGGGATCACAGATACGCAGTATTTT; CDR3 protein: CASSPASGITDTQYF
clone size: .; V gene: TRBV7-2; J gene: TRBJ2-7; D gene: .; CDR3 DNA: TGTGCCAGCAGCCCCACCGTTGCGGGGCGAGGTGAGCAGTACTTC; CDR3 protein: CASSPTVAGRGEQYF
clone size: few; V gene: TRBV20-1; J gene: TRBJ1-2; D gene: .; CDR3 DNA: TGCAGTGCTAGGCTCTATGGCTACACCTTC; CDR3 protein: CSARLYGYTF
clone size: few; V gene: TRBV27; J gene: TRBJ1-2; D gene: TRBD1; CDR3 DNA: TGTGCCAGCAGACCACGGACAGGGTCGAAGGAGATGGGCTACACCTTC; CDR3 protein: CASRPRTGSKEMGYTF
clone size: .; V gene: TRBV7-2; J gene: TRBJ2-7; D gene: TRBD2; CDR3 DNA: TGTGCCAGCAGCCCACTAGCGGGCTCCTACGAGCAGTACTTC; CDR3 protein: CASSPLAGSYEQYF
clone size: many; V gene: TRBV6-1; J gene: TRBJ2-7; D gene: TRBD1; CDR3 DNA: TGTGCCAGCACGGGACAGGGAGGCTACGAGCAGTACTTC; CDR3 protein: CASTGQGGYEQYF
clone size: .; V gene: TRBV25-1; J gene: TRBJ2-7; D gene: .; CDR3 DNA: TGTGCCAGCAGTGAACCCGGGGGCTACGAGCAGTACTTC; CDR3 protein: CASSEPGGYEQYF
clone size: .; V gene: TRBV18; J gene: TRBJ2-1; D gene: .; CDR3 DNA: TGTGCCAGCTCCCCGGATAGGGATGAGCAGTTCTTC; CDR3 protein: CASSPDRDEQFF
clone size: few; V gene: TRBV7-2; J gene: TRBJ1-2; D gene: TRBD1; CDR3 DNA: TGTGCCAGCAGCTACCACAGGGGTTCTGGCTACACCTTC; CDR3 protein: CASSYHRGSGYTF
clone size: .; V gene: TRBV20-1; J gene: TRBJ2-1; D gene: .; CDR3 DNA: TGCAGTGCTAAGAGGGAGGAGCAGTTCTTC; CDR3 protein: CSAKREEQFF
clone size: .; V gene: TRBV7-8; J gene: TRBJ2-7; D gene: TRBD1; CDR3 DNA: TGTGCCAGCAGCCCGGGACAGGGTACGGGGCAGTACTTC; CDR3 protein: CASSPGQGTGQYF
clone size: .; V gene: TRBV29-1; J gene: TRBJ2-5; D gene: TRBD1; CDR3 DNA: TGCAGCGCACGGACAGGGGCGGAGACCCAGTACTTC; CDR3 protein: CSARTGAETQYF
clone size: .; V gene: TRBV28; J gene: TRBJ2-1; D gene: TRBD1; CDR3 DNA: TGTGCCAGCAGTTTATCCCCGAGAACAGGGGCCTACAATGAGCAGTTCTTC; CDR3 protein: CASSLSPRTGAYNEQFF
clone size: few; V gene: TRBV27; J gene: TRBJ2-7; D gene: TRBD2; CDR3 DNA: TGTGCCAGCCAGCGGGCTAGCGGGAGTTACGAGCAGTACTTC; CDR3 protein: CASQRASGSYEQYF
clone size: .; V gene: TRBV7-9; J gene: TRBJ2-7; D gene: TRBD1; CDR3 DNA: TGTGCCAGCAGCTTAGGTGGACAGGGGGCGGGAGAGCAGTACTTC; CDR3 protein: CASSLGGQGAGEQYF
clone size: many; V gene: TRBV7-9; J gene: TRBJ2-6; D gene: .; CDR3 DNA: TGTGCCAGCAGCCCGCGGACTACTGGGGCCAACGTCCTGACTTTC; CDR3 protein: CASSPRTTGANVLTF
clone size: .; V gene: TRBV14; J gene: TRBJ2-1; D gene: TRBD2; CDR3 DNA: TGTGCCAGCAGCCAAGTAGGAGCGGGAGGGTACAATGAGCAGTTCTTC; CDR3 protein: CASSQVGAGGYNEQFF
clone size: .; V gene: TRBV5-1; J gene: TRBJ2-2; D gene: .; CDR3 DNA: TGCGCCAGCAGCTCCGGGCCAGAAGGCTCCGGGGAGCTGTTTTTT; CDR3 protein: CASSSGPEGSGELFF